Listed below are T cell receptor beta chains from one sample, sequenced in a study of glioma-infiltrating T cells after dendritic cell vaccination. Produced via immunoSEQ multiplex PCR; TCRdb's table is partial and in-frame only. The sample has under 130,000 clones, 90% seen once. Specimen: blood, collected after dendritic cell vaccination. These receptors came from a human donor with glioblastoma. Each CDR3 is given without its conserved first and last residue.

ASSELGLYEQY	TRBV25-1
ASSPTGSTGQPQH	TRBV5-1
ASSPGTEYGYT	TRBV2
ASSDTSRGTEAF	TRBV6-4
ASSLGQVQETQY	TRBV7-9
ASSSGGRNQPQH	TRBV6-6
ASSLRGRAGGQPQH	TRBV7-9
ASSHLAGNTGELF	TRBV4-2
ASSVLAGGTDTQY	TRBV2
ASSTGQVSTEAF	TRBV5-1
AWNTGSETYEQY	TRBV30
ASSIPGGQGQY	TRBV5-1
SGRVAGNNEQF	TRBV29-1
ASSRTDTDTQY	TRBV7-9
AWSNRGNGHEQY	TRBV30
ASSRTAGTSNQPQH	TRBV11-2
ASSPRRGGNQPQH	TRBV7-8
ASSLGGDTNEKLF	TRBV5-1
ASSVAVIGTDTQY	TRBV9
ASHVSGGSSYEQY	TRBV2
ASSYPGTGEGDTQY	TRBV6-6
ASSVYRVKYEQY	TRBV11-2
ASSKSDRGSPLH	TRBV21-1
ASSFEGANTEAF	TRBV11-2
ASRQDALSTEAF	TRBV10-1
AWSRGISSYEQY	TRBV30
ASSLGWADRTSTDTQY	TRBV7-9
ASSWPVGGRHQPQH	TRBV5-6
ASSLVSGGDTQY	TRBV5-6
ASSSDTGAGEKLF	TRBV2
ASSPQDRGGQPQH	TRBV4-1
ASSLGDEQL	TRBV6-5
AWSARENSPLH	TRBV30
ATSLGTYYGYT	TRBV6-5
ASSVTVSSYEQY	TRBV9
ASSHSGGANTGELF	TRBV7-3
ASSLSGGPYEQY	TRBV27
ASSDLNSGSWNEQF	TRBV6-1
ASSQGPRVNEQY	TRBV6-5
ASSLASGSLDEQY	TRBV11-3
ASSYGGLYEQY	TRBV6-5
ASGGGNGPQH	TRBV9
ASSEGLGGLSYEQY	TRBV5-1
ASSDARTGASSEQY	TRBV5-4
ASSQDPSRGETQY	TRBV4-1
ASSLGLAGGNEQY	TRBV13
ASSLGGGRTGELF	TRBV7-6
AGTGGGPYEQY	TRBV30
ASSEAGLRGELF	TRBV5-1
ASSQTGFRY	TRBV14